This T cell receptor beta chain was observed in a study of early T cells in non-severe SARS-CoV-2 infection. Study-wide background: Unsorted whole blood bulk RNA was sequenced, with unpaired chains.

The library protocol tagged individual cDNA molecules with unique molecular identifiers. TCRdb itself ran the 5' RACE reads through MiXCR, one entry per CDR3 protein. The repertoire consists of approximately 56,000 distinct CDR3 sequences, with roughly 11% occurring once and the leading ten covering approximately 13%. Germline values: CDR1 MNHEY, CDR2 SVGEGT. This CDR3 contains 15 residues. Trimming at V came to 2 bases and at J to 6 bases, leaving 6 bases not matched to a gene. Ten or more counts support this clonotype. This rearrangement joins TRBV6-2 or TRBV6-3 to TRBJ1-2, with 10 positions matching TRBD1. The sample was whole blood. The TCR comes from an adult who was a healthcare worker with PCR-confirmed SARS-CoV-2 infection or an uninfected control (not recorded which). In DNA form, the CDR3 reads TGTGCCAGCAGTTACATGACAGGGGGCAAGAATGGCTACACCTTC. Protein: CASSYMTGGKNGYTF.